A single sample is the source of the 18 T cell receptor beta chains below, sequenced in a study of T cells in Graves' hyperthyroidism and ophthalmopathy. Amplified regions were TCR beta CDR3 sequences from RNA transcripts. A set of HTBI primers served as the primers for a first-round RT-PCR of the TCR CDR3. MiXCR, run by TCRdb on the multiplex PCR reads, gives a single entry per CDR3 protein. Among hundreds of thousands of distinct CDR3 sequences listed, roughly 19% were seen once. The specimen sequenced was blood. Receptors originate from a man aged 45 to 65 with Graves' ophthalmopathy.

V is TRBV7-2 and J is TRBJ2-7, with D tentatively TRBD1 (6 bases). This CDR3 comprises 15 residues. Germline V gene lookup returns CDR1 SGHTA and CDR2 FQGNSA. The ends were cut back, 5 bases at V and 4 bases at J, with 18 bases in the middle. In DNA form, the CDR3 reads TGTGCCAGCAGCGGATTTGCCACAGGGACGTACGAGCAGTACTTC. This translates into CASSGFATGTYEQYF.

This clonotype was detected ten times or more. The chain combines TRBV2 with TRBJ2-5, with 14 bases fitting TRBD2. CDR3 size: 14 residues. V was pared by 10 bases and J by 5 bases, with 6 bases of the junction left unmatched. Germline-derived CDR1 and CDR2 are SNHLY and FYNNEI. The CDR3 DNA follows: TGTGCCACCAAGGGACTAGCGGGAGTGGAGACCCAGTACTTC. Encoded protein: CATKGLAGVETQYF.

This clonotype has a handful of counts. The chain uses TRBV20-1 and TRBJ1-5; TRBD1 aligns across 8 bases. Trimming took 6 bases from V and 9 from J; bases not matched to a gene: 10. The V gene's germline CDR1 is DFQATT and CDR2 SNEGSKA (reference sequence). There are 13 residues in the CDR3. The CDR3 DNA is TGCAGTGCGGCCGGACAGGGTATAAGGCCCCAGCATTTT. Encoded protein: CSAAGQGIRPQHF.

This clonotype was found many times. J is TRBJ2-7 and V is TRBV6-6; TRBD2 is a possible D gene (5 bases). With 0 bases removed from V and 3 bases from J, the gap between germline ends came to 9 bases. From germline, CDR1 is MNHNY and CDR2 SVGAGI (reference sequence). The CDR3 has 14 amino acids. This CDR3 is CASSYSNGNYEQYF. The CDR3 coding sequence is TGTGCCAGCAGTTACTCGAACGGGAACTACGAGCAGTACTTC.

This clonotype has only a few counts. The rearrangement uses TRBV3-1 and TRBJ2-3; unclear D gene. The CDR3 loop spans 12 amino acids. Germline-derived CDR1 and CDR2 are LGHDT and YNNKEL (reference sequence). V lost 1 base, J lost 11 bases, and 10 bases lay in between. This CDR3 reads CASSQGSMRQYF. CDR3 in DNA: TGTGCCAGCAGCCAAGGGTCGATGAGGCAGTATTTT.

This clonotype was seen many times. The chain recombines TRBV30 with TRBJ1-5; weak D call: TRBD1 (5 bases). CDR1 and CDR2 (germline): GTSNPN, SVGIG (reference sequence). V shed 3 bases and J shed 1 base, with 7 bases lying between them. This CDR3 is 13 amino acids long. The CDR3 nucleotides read TGTGCCTGGAGCAGGGACAGCAATCAGCCCCAGCATTTT. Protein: CAWSRDSNQPQHF.

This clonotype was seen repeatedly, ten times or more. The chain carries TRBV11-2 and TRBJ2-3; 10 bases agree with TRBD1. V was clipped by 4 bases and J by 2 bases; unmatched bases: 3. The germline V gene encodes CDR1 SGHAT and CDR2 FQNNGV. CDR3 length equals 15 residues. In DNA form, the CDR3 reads TGTGCCAGCAGCTCGACAGGGGGCCCCACAGATACGCAGTATTTT. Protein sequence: CASSSTGGPTDTQYF.

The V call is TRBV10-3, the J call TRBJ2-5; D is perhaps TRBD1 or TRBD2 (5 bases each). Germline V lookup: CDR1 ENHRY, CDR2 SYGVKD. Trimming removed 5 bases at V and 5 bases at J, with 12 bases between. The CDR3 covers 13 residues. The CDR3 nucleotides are TGTGCCATCAGTTTAAGCGAGGGGGAGACCCAGTACTTC. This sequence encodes CAISLSEGETQYF.

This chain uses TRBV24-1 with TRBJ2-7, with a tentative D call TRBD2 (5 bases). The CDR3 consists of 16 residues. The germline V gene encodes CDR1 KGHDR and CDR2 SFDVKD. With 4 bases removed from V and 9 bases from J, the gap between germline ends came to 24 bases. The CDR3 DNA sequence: TGTGCCACCAGTGACGGTTCGGACTCTCCGCTACGAGGGCAGTACTTC. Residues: CATSDGSDSPLRGQYF.

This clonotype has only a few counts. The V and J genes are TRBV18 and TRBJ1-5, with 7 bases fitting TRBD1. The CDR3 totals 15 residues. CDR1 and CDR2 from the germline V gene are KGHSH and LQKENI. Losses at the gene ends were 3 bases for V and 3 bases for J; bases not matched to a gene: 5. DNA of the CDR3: TGTGCCAGCTCACCCTACGGGACAGCCAATCAGCCCCAGCATTTT. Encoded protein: CASSPYGTANQPQHF.

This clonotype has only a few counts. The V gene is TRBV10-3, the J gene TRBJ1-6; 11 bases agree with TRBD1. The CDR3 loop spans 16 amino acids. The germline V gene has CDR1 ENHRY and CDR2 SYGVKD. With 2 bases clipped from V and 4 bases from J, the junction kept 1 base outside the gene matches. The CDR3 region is CAISEGTGGYNSPLHF. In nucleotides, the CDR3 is TGTGCCATCAGTGAGGGGACAGGGGGTTATAATTCACCCCTCCACTTT.

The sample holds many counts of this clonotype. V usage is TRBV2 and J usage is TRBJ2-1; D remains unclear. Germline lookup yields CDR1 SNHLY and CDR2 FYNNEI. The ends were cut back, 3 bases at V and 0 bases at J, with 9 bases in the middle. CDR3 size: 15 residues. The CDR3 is CASSEWADSYNEQFF. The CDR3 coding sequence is TGTGCCAGCAGTGAGTGGGCGGACTCCTACAATGAGCAGTTCTTC.

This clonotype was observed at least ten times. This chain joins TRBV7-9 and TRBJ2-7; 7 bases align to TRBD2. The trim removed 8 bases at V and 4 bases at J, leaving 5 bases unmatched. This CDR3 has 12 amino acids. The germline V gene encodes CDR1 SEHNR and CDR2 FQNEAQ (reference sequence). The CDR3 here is CASGGSPYEQYF. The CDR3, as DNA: TGTGCCAGCGGCGGGAGTCCTTACGAGCAGTACTTC.

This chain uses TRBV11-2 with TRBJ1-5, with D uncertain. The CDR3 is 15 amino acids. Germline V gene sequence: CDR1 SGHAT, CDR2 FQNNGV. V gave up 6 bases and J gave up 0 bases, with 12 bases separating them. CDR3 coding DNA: TGTGCCAGCAGTTTTGGCCCTAATAGCAATCAGCCCCAGCATTTT. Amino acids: CASSFGPNSNQPQHF.

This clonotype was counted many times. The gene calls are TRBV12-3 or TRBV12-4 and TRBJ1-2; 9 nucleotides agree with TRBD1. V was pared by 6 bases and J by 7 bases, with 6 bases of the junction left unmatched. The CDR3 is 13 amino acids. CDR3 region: CASSTGQGGGYTF. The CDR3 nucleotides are TGTGCCAGCAGCACGGGACAGGGAGGTGGCTACACCTTC.

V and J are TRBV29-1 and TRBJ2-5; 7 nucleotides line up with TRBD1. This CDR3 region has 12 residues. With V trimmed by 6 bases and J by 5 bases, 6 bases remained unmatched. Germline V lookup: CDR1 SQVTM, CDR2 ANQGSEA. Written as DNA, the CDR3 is TGCAGCGTGTACAAGGGGGCGGAGACCCAGTACTTC. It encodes CSVYKGAETQYF.

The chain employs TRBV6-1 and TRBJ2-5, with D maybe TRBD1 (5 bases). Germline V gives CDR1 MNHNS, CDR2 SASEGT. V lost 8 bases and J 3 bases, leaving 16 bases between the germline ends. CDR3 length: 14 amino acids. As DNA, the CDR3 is TGTGCCAGCTCACCCCGACAGATAGAAGAGACCCAGTACTTC. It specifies CASSPRQIEETQYF.

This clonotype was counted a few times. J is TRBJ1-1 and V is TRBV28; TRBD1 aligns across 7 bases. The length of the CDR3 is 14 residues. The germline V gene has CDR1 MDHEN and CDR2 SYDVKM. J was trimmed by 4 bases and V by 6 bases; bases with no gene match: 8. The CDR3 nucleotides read TGTGCCAGCAGCCCTCAGGGGGGACGCACTGAAGCTTTCTTT. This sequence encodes CASSPQGGRTEAFF.